These 16 T cell receptor beta chains were all obtained from the same sample, sequenced in a study of T cell responses to AZD1222 COVID-19 vaccine. The repertoire was sequenced with immunoSEQ multiplex PCR; TCRdb's copy has only in-frame clones and lacks some. The repertoire holds some 140,000 clones, approximately 92% seen once, with 6% to 7.5% in the top ten. The material was peripheral blood, obtained 28 days after the second AZD1222 dose. The receptor source for this set is an adult who received the AZD1222 COVID-19 vaccine.

V is TRBV5-1 and J is TRBJ2-5, with 11 bases that match TRBD1. CDR1 and CDR2 (germline): SGHRS, YFSETQ. With V trimmed by 4 bases and J by 5 bases, 7 bases remained unmatched. The CDR3 runs 15 residues. As DNA, the CDR3 is TGCGCCAGCAGCCCCGGGACAGGGGGTTACGAGACCCAGTACTTC. Amino acid sequence: CASSPGTGGYETQYF. The whole variable domain, filled in from reference TRBV5-1 and TRBJ2-5, reads KAGVTQTPRYLIKTRGQQVTLSCSPISGHRSVSWYQQTPGQGLQFLFEYFSETQRNKGNFPGRFSGRQFSNSRSEMNVSTLELGDSALYLCASSPGTGGYETQYFGPGTRLLVL.

The chain carries TRBV5-4 and TRBJ1-1; 8 bases align to TRBD1. Germline loops: CDR1 SGHNT, CDR2 YYREEE (reference sequence). This CDR3 is built from 14 residues. V dropped 5 bases and J dropped 4; count of bases not matched to a gene: 7. CDR3 bases: TGTGCCAGCAGGGGGATTACAGGGGGCACTGAAGCTTTCTTT. It translates to CASRGITGGTEAFF.

The chain carries TRBV18 and TRBJ2-7; D is unresolved. V was pared by 3 bases and J by 4 bases, with 10 bases between. Germline V gene sequence: CDR1 KGHSH, CDR2 LQKENI. The length of the CDR3 is 13 residues. CDR3 sequence (DNA): TGTGCCAGCTCACCCAGAACGGGTTACGAGCAGTACTTC. It is translated as CASSPRTGYEQYF.

The chain joins TRBV7-9 to TRBJ2-1, with unresolved D. The CDR3 is made up of 14 amino acids. Germline V gene sequence: CDR1 SEHNR, CDR2 FQNEAQ (reference sequence). V was cut by 2 bases and J by 6 bases, with 11 bases left in between. DNA of the CDR3: TGTGCCAGCAGCTTATTAGTACCTCTCAATGAGCAGTTCTTC. Translation gives CASSLLVPLNEQFF.

J is TRBJ1-2 and V is TRBV10-1; TRBD1 might be the D (6 bases). The V and J ends lost 2 bases and 3 bases respectively, with 16 bases between them. This CDR3 spans 16 amino acids. Germline V gene lookup returns CDR1 WNHNN and CDR2 SYGVQD (reference sequence). The CDR3 loop is CASSEVTGLPDYGYTF. The CDR3 DNA reads as TGCGCCAGCAGTGAGGTGACAGGCCTTCCTGACTATGGCTACACCTTC.

The chain joins TRBV7-8 to TRBJ1-1; 7 nucleotides agree with TRBD1. This CDR3 contains 15 residues. Germline trimming cut 1 base from V and 5 bases from J; bases unmatched to any gene: 7. The germline gives CDR1 SGHVS, CDR2 FQNEAQ. DNA of the CDR3: TGTGCCAGCAGCTTAGTCGACAGGGCCGGGACTGAAGCTTTCTTT. It codes for CASSLVDRAGTEAFF.

J is TRBJ1-1 and V is TRBV28; D call uncertain. V was shortened by 7 bases and J by 8 bases, with 17 bases between the two germline ends. In germline, CDR1 is MDHEN, CDR2 SYDVKM. The CDR3 is 13 residues long. Written as DNA, the CDR3 is TGTGCCAGCAAGGTGAGCGGGTCACTCGAAGCTTTCTTT. Protein sequence: CASKVSGSLEAFF.

The chain is built from TRBV9 and TRBJ1-1; D gene ambiguous. Trimming left V 3 bases short and J 1 base short, with 10 bases between. The CDR3 runs 14 residues. In germline, CDR1 is SGDLS, CDR2 YYNGEE. CDR3 sequence reads: CASSDQTGNTEAFF. CDR3 nucleotide sequence: TGTGCCAGCAGCGACCAGACCGGGAACACTGAAGCTTTCTTT.

In DNA, the CDR3 is TGCGCCAGCAGCTTGGCGGTGAGCGCTGAAGCTTTCTTT. Encoded protein: CASSLAVSAEAFF. This chain joins TRBV5-1 and TRBJ1-1; D not resolved. This CDR3 is 13 amino acids long. V lost 0 bases to trimming and J lost 6 bases, with 9 bases between them. Germline assignment: CDR1 SGHRS and CDR2 YFSETQ.

The rearrangement joins TRBV24-1 to TRBJ1-4, with a tentative D call TRBD1 (5 bases). Germline CDR1 reads KGHDR; CDR2 reads SFDVKD. This CDR3 comprises 16 residues. V dropped 6 bases and J dropped 6 bases, with 19 bases sitting between them. CDR3 amino acids: CATSPSGGRKDEKLFF. CDR3 nucleotide sequence: TGTGCCACCAGTCCTTCGGGGGGGAGAAAAGATGAAAAACTGTTTTTT.

The V and J genes are TRBV28 and TRBJ1-1; 11 positions agree with TRBD1. CDR3 size: 17 residues. V lost 5 bases, J lost 0 bases, and 8 bases stayed unmatched. Germline assignment: CDR1 MDHEN and CDR2 SYDVKM. CDR3 in DNA: TGTGCCAGCAGTCCGCGGACAGGGGGCAGTTTGAACACTGAAGCTTTCTTT. Protein: CASSPRTGGSLNTEAFF. The full variable domain, with the rest looked up from reference TRBV28 and TRBJ1-1, is DVKVTQSSRYLVKRTGEKVFLECVQDMDHENMFWYRQDPGLGLRLIYFSYDVKMKEKGDIPEGYSVSREKKERFSLILESASTNQTSMYLCASSPRTGGSLNTEAFFGQGTRLTVV.

This chain links TRBV19 with TRBJ1-4; 9 positions match TRBD1. The CDR3 length is 16 residues. The V and J ends lost 4 bases and 7 bases, in that order; junction bases with no gene match: 10. The germline CDR1 and CDR2 sequences are LNHDA and SQIVND (reference sequence). The DNA of the CDR3 is TGTGCCAGTAGTACCCCGGACAGGGGATGGGGTGAAAAACTGTTTTTT. Translation gives CASSTPDRGWGEKLFF.

The V and J genes are TRBV18 and TRBJ1-6; D is unresolved. This CDR3 comprises 15 residues. Deletions cut 0 bases from V and 7 bases from J, with 10 bases between. Germline V gives CDR1 KGHSH, CDR2 LQKENI. CDR3 region: CASSPPGNRNSPLHF. The CDR3 DNA follows: TGTGCCAGCTCACCACCAGGTAACAGAAATTCACCCCTCCACTTT.

The chain is built from TRBV7-2 and TRBJ2-3, with a possible D match to TRBD1 (6 bases). CDR1 is SGHTA and CDR2 is FQGNSA in the germline V gene. This CDR3 comprises 17 residues. V shed 5 bases and J shed 2 bases, with 20 bases lying between them. The CDR3 spells CASSAVAHSGATDTQYF. Here the CDR3 DNA reads TGTGCCAGCAGCGCAGTAGCCCATTCAGGGGCCACAGATACGCAGTATTTT. The variable domain in full, completed from reference TRBV7-2 and TRBJ2-3, reads GAGVSQSPSNKVTEKGKDVELRCDPISGHTALYWYRQSLGQGLEFLIYFQGNSAPDKSGLPSDRFSAERTGGSVSTLTIQRTQQEDSAVYLCASSAVAHSGATDTQYFGPGTRLTVL.

As concerns this clone: This CDR3 is also generated by other DNA sequences in the sample. The V gene is TRBV9, the J gene TRBJ1-6, with D hard to call. CDR1 and CDR2 (germline): SGDLS, YYNGEE. Trimming took off 3 bases at V and 8 bases at J, with 9 bases between the two ends. CDR3 length: 13 amino acids. CDR3 nucleotides: TGTGCCAGCAGCGCGGACCGTGATTCACCCCTCCACTTT. Protein product: CASSADRDSPLHF.

The chain recombines TRBV7-8 with TRBJ1-1; 7 bases align to TRBD1. Germline trimming cut 3 bases from V and 0 bases from J; bases unmatched to any gene: 16. CDR3 length equals 19 residues. CDR1 SGHVS and CDR2 FQNEAQ come from the germline V gene. The CDR3 DNA sequence: TGTGCCAGCAGCTTTTTGCGGACAGGCCTGCACAATTTGAACACTGAAGCTTTCTTT. Encoded protein: CASSFLRTGLHNLNTEAFF.